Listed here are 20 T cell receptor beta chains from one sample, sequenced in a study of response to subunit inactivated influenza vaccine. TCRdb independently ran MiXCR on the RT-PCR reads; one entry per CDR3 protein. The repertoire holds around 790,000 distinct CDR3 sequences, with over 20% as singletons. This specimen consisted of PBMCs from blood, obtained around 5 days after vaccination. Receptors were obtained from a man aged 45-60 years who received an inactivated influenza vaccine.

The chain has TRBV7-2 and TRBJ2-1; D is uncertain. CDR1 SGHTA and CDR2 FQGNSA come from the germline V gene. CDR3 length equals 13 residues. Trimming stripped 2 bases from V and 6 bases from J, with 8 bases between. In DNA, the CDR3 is TGTGCCAGCAGCTTACTCCACGGCAATGAGCAGTTCTTC. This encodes CASSLLHGNEQFF.

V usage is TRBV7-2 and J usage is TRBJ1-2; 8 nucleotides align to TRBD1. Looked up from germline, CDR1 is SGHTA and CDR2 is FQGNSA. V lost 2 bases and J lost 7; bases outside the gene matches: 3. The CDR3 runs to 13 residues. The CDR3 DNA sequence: TGTGCCAGCAGCTTATTGACAGGGGCTGGCTACACCTTC. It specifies CASSLLTGAGYTF.

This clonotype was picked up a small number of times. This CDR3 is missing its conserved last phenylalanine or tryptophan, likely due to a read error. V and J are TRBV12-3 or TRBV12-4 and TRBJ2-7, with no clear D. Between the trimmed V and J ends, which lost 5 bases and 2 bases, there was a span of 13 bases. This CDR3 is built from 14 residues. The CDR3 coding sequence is TGTGCCAGCAGTCCAAAAGAGAAGGCCTACGAGCAGTACCTC. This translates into CASSPKEKAYEQYL.

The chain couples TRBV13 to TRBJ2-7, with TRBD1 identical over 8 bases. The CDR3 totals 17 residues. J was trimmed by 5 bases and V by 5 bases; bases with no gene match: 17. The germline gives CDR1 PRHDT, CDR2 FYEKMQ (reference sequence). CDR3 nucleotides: TGTGCCAGCAGCCCCACCGGGGATAGGACAGGGAATGACGAGCAGTACTTC. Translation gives CASSPTGDRTGNDEQYF. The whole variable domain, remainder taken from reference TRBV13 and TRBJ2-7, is AAGVIQSPRHLIKEKRETATLKCYPIPRHDTVYWYQQGPGQDPQFLISFYEKMQSDKGSIPDRFSAQQFSDYHSELNMSSLELGDSALYFCASSPTGDRTGNDEQYFGPGTRLTVT.

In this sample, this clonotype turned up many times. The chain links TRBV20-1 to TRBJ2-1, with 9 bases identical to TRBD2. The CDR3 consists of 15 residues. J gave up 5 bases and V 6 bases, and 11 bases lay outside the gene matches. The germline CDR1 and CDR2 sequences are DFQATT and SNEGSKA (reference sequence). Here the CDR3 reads CSARKIAGDNNEQFF. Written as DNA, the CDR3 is TGCAGTGCGAGGAAGATAGCGGGAGATAACAATGAGCAGTTCTTC.

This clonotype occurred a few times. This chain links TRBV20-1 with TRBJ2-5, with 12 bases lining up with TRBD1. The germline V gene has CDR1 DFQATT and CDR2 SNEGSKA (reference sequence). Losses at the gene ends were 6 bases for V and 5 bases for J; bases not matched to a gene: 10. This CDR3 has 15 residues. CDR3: CSASTGTGGVETQYF. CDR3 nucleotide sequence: TGCAGTGCGAGCACCGGGACAGGGGGCGTGGAGACCCAGTACTTC.

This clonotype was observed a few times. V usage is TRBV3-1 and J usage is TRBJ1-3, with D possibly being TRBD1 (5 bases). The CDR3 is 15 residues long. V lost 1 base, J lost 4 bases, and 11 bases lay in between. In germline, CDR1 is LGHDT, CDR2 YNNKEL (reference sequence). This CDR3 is CASSQVRDPGNTIYF. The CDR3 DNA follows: TGTGCCAGCAGCCAAGTCAGGGATCCGGGAAACACCATATATTTT.

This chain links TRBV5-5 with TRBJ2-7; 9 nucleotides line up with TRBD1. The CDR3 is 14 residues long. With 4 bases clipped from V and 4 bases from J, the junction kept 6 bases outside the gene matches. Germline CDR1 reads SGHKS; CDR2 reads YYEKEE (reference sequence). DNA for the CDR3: TGTGCCAGCAGCACCCGGGACAGGGATTACGAGCAGTACTTC. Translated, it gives CASSTRDRDYEQYF.

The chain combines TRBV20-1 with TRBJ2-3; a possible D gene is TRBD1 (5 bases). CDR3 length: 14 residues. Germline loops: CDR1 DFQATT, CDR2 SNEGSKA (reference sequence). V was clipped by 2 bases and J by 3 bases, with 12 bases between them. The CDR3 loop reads CSARQGVGTDTQYF. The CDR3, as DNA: TGCAGTGCTAGACAGGGTGTAGGGACAGATACGCAGTATTTT.

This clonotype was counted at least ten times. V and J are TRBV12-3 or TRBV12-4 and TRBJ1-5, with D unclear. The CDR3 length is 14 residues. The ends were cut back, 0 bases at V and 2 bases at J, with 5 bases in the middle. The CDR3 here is CASSLAHGNQPQHF. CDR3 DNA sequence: TGTGCCAGCAGTTTAGCGCACGGCAATCAGCCCCAGCATTTT.

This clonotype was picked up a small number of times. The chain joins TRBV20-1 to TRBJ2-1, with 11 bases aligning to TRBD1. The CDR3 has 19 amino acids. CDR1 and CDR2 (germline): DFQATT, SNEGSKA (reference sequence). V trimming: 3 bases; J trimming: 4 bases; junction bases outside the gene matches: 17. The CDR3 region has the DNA TGCAGTGCTAGTTTATTTTCAGGACAGGGGGCCTTATTTTACAATGAGCAGTTCTTC. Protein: CSASLFSGQGALFYNEQFF.

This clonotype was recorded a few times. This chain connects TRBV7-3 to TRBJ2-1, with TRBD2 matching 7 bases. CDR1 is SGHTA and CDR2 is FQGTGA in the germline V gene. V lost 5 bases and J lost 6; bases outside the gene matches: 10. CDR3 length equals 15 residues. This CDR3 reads CASSLSGAPLNEQFF. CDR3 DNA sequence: TGTGCCAGCAGCCTCAGCGGGGCCCCCCTCAATGAGCAGTTCTTC.

The DNA of the CDR3 is TGTGCCAGCAGCCTTCCGGGACAGGGGGCCAAGGAGCAGTTCTTC. Encoded protein: CASSLPGQGAKEQFF. The chain links TRBV3-1 to TRBJ2-1, with 12 positions matching TRBD1. The J segment lost 10 bases and the V segment lost 4 bases, leaving 8 bases of the junction unmatched. This CDR3 spans 15 amino acids. Germline CDR1 and CDR2: LGHDT and YNNKEL (reference sequence).

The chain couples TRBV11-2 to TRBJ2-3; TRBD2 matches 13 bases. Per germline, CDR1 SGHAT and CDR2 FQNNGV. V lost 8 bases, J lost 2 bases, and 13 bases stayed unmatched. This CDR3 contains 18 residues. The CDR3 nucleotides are TGTGCCAGCCTCTCGAGGACTAGCGGGGGATACTTCACAGATACGCAGTATTTT. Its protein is CASLSRTSGGYFTDTQYF. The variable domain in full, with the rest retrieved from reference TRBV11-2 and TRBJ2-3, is EAGVAQSPRYKIIEKRQSVAFWCNPISGHATLYWYQQILGQGPKLLIQFQNNGVVDDSQLPKDRFSAERLKGVDSTLKIQPAKLEDSAVYLCASLSRTSGGYFTDTQYFGPGTRLTVL.

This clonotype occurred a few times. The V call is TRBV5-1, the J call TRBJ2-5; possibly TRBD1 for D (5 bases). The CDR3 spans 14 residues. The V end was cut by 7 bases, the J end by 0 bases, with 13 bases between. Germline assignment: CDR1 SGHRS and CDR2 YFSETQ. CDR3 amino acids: CASGTQGYQETQYF. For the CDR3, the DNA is TGCGCCAGCGGTACTCAGGGATACCAAGAGACCCAGTACTTC.

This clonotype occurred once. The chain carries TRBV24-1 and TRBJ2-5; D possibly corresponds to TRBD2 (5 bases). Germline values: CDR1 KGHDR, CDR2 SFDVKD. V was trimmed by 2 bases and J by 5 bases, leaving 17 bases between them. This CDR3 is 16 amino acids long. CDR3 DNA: TGTGCCACCAGTGATTCCAACACGGAAGAGCGGGAGACCCAGTACTTC. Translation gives CATSDSNTEERETQYF.

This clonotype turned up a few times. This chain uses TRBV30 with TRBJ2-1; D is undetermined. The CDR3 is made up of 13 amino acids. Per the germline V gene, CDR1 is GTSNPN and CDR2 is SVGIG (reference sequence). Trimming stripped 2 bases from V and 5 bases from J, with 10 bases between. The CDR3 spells CAWSIRSHNEQFF. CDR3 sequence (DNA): TGTGCCTGGAGTATTAGGTCCCACAATGAGCAGTTCTTC.

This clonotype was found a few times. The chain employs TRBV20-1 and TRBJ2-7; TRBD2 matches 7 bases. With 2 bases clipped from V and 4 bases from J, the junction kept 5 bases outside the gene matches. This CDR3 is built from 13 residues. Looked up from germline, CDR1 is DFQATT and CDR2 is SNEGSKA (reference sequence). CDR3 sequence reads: CSARWGGGYEQYF. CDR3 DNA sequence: TGCAGTGCTAGATGGGGCGGGGGATACGAGCAGTACTTC.

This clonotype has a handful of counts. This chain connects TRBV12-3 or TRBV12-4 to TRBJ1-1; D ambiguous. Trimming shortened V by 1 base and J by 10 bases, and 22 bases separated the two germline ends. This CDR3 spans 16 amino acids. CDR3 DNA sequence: TGTGCCAGCAGTTTAGACGGCAGGCCAGTCGCGGCTCCAGCTTTCTTT. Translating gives CASSLDGRPVAAPAFF.

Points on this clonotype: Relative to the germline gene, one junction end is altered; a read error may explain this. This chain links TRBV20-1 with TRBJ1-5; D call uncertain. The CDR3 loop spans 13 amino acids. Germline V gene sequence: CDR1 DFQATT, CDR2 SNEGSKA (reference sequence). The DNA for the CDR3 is TGCGGTGCTAGGCTCGATAGCAATCAGCCCCAGCATTTT. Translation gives CGARLDSNQPQHF.